Below, one T cell receptor (beta chain) is given with its context. The antigen is unknown. Trimming took 1 base from V and 7 from J; bases not matched to a gene: 4. Germline V lookup: CDR1 KGHDR, CDR2 SFDVKD. This CDR3 spans 16 amino acids. Profiled with immunoSEQ multiplex PCR; TCRdb holds only in-frame clones, not every one. This sample carries 40,000 to 45,000 clones, roughly 79% of them seen once, and the ten largest clones take 10% to 12%. This entry comes from a study of vaccination effects on CD4 cells after COVID-19. Study results and limitations: Sampling in the study covered few convalescent patients and included no early post-infection timepoints.

After expansion with viral peptide pools in the ViraFEST assay, antigen-specific CD4+ T cells were sequenced. Culture lasted 10 days before CD4+ T cell isolation. Absence of prior SARS-CoV-2 infection characterized the vaccine recipients, who showed negative nucleocapsid antibodies. At days 3 and 7, half of the medium was exchanged for IL-2 medium. This sequence joins TRBV24-1 and TRBJ2-2; 11 nucleotides align to TRBD1. This clonotype originated in a human donor who received a COVID-19 vaccine. Sequenced here: CD4+ T cells from PBMCs cultured with SARS-CoV-2 spike peptides, sampled before COVID-19 vaccination. The CDR3 sequence is CATSDLGQGAVGELFF. CDR3 in DNA: TGTGCCACCAGTGATTTAGGACAGGGGGCCGTCGGGGAGCTGTTTTTT.